The 4 T cell receptor beta chains in this list originate from one sample, sequenced in a study of T cell changes during pregnancy in multiple sclerosis. Clones were read by immunoSEQ multiplex PCR, and TCRdb kept only the in-frame ones, dropping some. This sample yields some 41,000 clones, of which roughly 87% are seen a single time; approximately 1.1% belongs to the top ten. This specimen was CD4+ T cells from peripheral blood mononuclear cells, taken after pregnancy. The receptors were gathered from a female donor with multiple sclerosis, enrolled in a pregnancy study.

The V call is TRBV4-1, the J call TRBJ2-1; D is ambiguous. CDR1 and CDR2 (germline): MGHRA, YSYEKL. V was cut by 4 bases and J by 7 bases, with 11 bases left in between. The CDR3 has 13 residues. The CDR3 region has the DNA TGCGCCAGCAGCCTCGGTTCGAGGAATGAGCAGTTCTTC. This codes for CASSLGSRNEQFF.

CDR3 in amino acids: CASSLGQPTDTQYF. The DNA for the CDR3 is TGTGCCAGCAGTTTGGGACAGCCCACAGATACGCAGTATTTT. The chain uses TRBV2 and TRBJ2-3, with 7 bases aligning to TRBD1. V gave up 5 bases and J gave up 2 bases; unmatched junction bases: 4. Germline CDR1 is SNHLY and CDR2 is FYNNEI. The CDR3 extends over 14 amino acids.

V gene TRBV2 combines with J gene TRBJ2-5; no clear D. The CDR3 is made up of 12 amino acids. Trimming stripped 8 bases from V and 2 bases from J, with 9 bases between. Germline values: CDR1 SNHLY, CDR2 FYNNEI. The CDR3 spells CASAVRQETQYF. In nucleotides, the CDR3 is TGTGCCAGCGCGGTTAGACAAGAGACCCAGTACTTC.

The V gene is TRBV19, the J gene TRBJ1-2; a possible D gene is TRBD1 (5 bases). Trimming shortened V by 5 bases and J by 8 bases, and 15 bases separated the two germline ends. The germline V gene has CDR1 LNHDA and CDR2 SQIVND (reference sequence). The CDR3 length is 13 residues. The CDR3 bases are TGTGCCAGTAGTTTTATTCAGGGTGGCGGCTACACCTTC. Translating it yields CASSFIQGGGYTF.